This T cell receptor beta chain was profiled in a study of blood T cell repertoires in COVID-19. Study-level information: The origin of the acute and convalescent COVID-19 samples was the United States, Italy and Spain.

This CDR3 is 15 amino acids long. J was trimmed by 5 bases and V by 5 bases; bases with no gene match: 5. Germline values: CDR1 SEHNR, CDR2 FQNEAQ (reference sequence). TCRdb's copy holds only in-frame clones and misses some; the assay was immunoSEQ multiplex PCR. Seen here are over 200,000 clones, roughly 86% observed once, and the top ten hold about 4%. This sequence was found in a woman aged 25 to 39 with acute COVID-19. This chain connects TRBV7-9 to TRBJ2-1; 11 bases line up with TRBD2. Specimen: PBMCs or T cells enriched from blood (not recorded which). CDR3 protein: CASSRPGLADNEQFF. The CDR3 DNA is TGTGCCAGCAGCCGACCGGGACTAGCGGACAATGAGCAGTTCTTC.